This T cell receptor beta chain stems from a study of T cells in localized non-small cell lung cancer. TCRdb's table, derived via immunoSEQ multiplex PCR, lists solely in-frame clones and lacks some. The sample records fewer than 45,000 clones, more than 85% being singletons. The receptor was derived from a woman aged 18-50 years with stage III lung adenocarcinoma. Material: peripheral blood, obtained before any cancer treatment.

The chain's CDR3 is CASSLTGTAGETQYF. Here the CDR3 DNA reads TGTGCCAGCAGCTTAACGGGGACGGCGGGGGAGACCCAGTACTTC. The chain combines TRBV7-3 with TRBJ2-5, with D tentatively TRBD2 (6 bases). Between the trimmed V and J ends, which lost 0 bases and 5 bases, there was a span of 13 bases. This CDR3 is 15 amino acids long. Germline V gene lookup returns CDR1 SGHTA and CDR2 FQGTGA. Looking up the rest from reference TRBV7-3 and TRBJ2-5 gives the full variable domain: GAGVSQTPSNKVTEKGKYVELRCDPISGHTALYWYRQSLGQGPEFLIYFQGTGAADDSGLPNDRFFAVRPEGSVSTLKIQRTERGDSAVYLCASSLTGTAGETQYFGPGTRLLVL.